Below, 10 T cell receptor beta chains from the same sample are listed, as sequenced in a study of low-dose radiotherapy and immunotherapy resistance in tumors. Covering alpha and beta chains, TRAV- and TRBV-specific primers were used for the first-strand cDNA. The authors ran 15 to 20 PCR cycles to amplify TCRs with a constant-region primer and V-primer adapter. TCRdb called the reads again in MiXCR, with one record for every CDR3 protein. The repertoire holds under 70,000 distinct CDR3 sequences, about 23% seen once, with approximately 6.7% in the top ten. Time point denoted: after trial treatment. Stated treatment: LDRT plus nivolumab, ipilimumab, low-dose cyclophosphamide and aspirin (RACIN trial). The specimen was PBMCs, collected after low-dose radiotherapy plus immunotherapy. The source of these receptors is a male donor with prostate cancer.

In its sample, this clonotype was seen many times. The CDR3 nucleotides are TGCGCCAGCAGCTTGGATAGCGGGAGCTCTACGCAGTATTTT. It encodes CASSLDSGSSTQYF. This sequence joins TRBV5-1 and TRBJ2-3; 9 bases match TRBD2. Germline assignment: CDR1 SGHRS and CDR2 YFSETQ. J lost 8 bases, V lost 0 bases, and 4 bases had no gene match. The CDR3 consists of 14 residues.

This clonotype was found many times. The chain employs TRBV2 and TRBJ1-6, with 10 bases matching TRBD1. V lost 6 bases, J lost 5 bases, and 4 bases stayed unmatched. Germline V gene lookup returns CDR1 SNHLY and CDR2 FYNNEI. This CDR3 has 15 residues. CDR3 loop: CASREGQGNNSPLHF. The CDR3, as DNA: TGTGCCAGCAGGGAGGGACAGGGGAATAATTCACCCCTCCACTTT. Full variable domain (rest looked up from reference TRBV2 and TRBJ1-6): EPEVTQTPSHQVTQMGQEVILRCVPISNHLYFYWYRQILGQKVEFLVSFYNNEISEKSEIFDDQFSVERPDGSNFTLKIRSTKLEDSAMYFCASREGQGNNSPLHFGNGTRLTVT.

The V gene is TRBV12-3 or TRBV12-4, the J gene TRBJ2-3, with 15 bases lining up with TRBD2. The junction had 20 bases not matched to a gene; V was cut back by 8 bases and J by 2 bases. CDR3 length: 21 residues. CDR3 nucleotides: TGTGCCAGCTTCAGTGGACTTGGACTAGCGGGGGGGCCTGGGGACACAGATACGCAGTATTTT. Its translation is CASFSGLGLAGGPGDTDTQYF.

This clonotype was counted ten times or more. The rearrangement links TRBV28 to TRBJ1-3, with 7 bases fitting TRBD1. The germline CDR1 and CDR2 sequences are MDHEN and SYDVKM. V was pared by 5 bases and J by 2 bases, with 6 bases of the junction left unmatched. This CDR3 has 15 amino acids. CDR3 bases: TGTGCCAGCAGTGGGACAGCCGATGCTGGAAACACCATATATTTT. Encoded protein: CASSGTADAGNTIYF.

This clonotype has ten or more counts. The rearrangement links TRBV7-9 to TRBJ2-7; TRBD1 matches at 7 bases. This CDR3 region has 15 residues. The germline V gene encodes CDR1 SEHNR and CDR2 FQNEAQ (reference sequence). Trimming at V came to 5 bases and at J to 6 bases, leaving 13 bases not matched to a gene. DNA for the CDR3: TGTGCCAGCAGCGCAAGGACCCCCAGGGGGACCGAGCAGTACTTC. Protein: CASSARTPRGTEQYF.

This clonotype was counted ten times or more. The genes are TRBV27 and TRBJ2-5; no firm D call. V shed 2 bases and J shed 1 base, with 8 bases lying between them. The CDR3 spans 14 residues. Germline V gene lookup returns CDR1 MNHEY and CDR2 SMNVEV (reference sequence). CDR3 DNA sequence: TGTGCCAGCAGTTTAATAGGATCCCAAGAGACCCAGTACTTC. Translated: CASSLIGSQETQYF.

In its sample, this clonotype was seen many times. The chain has TRBV2 and TRBJ2-1, with TRBD2 matching over 14 bases. J gave up 0 bases and V 2 bases, and 12 bases lay outside the gene matches. CDR3 length: 21 residues. The germline V gene encodes CDR1 SNHLY and CDR2 FYNNEI. The CDR3, as DNA: TGTGCCAGCAGTGAACGGCACGGGGGACTAGCGGGAGCGCTCTCCTACAATGAGCAGTTCTTC. Its protein product is CASSERHGGLAGALSYNEQFF.

Ten or more counts support this clonotype. V usage is TRBV19 and J usage is TRBJ2-2; TRBD1 is a possible D gene (6 bases). The CDR3 has 14 amino acids. Trimming removed 5 bases from V and 7 bases from J, with 14 bases in between. Per the germline V gene, CDR1 is LNHDA and CDR2 is SQIVND (reference sequence). The CDR3 DNA follows: TGTGCCAGTAGTGTGACAGGATGGGGCGGGGAGCTGTTTTTT. Residues: CASSVTGWGGELFF.

This clonotype showed up just a few times. The gene calls are TRBV3-1 and TRBJ2-5; D ambiguous. Germline CDR1 and CDR2: LGHDT and YNNKEL (reference sequence). Trimming shortened V by 0 bases and J by 2 bases, and 19 bases separated the two germline ends. The CDR3 runs to 18 residues. CDR3: CASSQEGEPGGYQETQYF. The CDR3, as DNA: TGTGCCAGCAGCCAAGAGGGTGAGCCGGGTGGGTATCAAGAGACCCAGTACTTC.

This clonotype was recorded many times. The chain has TRBV27 and TRBJ1-6, with a weak D call TRBD1 (5 bases). Trimming cost V 5 bases and J 10 bases, with 15 bases left between them. Germline CDR1 reads MNHEY; CDR2 reads SMNVEV (reference sequence). The CDR3 consists of 14 residues. Here the CDR3 DNA reads TGTGCCAGCAGTCAAGGGGCCTCGGTCTCACCCCTCCACTTT. Translation gives CASSQGASVSPLHF.